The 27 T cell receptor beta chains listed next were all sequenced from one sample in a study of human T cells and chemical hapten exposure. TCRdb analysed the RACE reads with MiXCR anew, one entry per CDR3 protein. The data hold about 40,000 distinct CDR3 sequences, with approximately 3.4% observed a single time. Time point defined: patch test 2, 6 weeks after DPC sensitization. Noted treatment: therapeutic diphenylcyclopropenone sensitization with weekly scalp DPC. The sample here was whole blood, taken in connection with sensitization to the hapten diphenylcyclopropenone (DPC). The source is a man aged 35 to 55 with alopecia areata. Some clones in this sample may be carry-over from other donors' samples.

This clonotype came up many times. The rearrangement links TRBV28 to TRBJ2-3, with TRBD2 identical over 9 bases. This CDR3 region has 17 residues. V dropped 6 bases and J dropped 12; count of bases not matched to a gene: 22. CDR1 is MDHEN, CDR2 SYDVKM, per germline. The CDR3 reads CASSRRTGREGLISQYF. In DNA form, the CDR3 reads TGTGCCAGCAGCCGCCGCACGGGGCGGGAGGGCCTCATTTCCCAGTATTTT.

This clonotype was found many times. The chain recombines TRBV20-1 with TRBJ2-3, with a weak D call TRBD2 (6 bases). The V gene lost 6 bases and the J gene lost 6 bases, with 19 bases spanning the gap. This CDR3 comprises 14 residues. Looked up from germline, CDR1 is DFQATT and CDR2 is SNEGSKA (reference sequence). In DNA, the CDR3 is TGCAGTGCGAGTAACGCGGAGGGCCGGGATACGCAGTATTTT. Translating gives CSASNAEGRDTQYF.

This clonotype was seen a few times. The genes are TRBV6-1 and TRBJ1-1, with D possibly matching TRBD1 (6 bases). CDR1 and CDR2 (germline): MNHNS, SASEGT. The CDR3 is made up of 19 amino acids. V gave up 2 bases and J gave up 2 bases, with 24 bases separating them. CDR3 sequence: CASSESMGGDKGRNTEAFF. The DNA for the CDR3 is TGTGCCAGCAGTGAATCAATGGGGGGGGACAAGGGGAGAAACACTGAAGCTTTCTTT.

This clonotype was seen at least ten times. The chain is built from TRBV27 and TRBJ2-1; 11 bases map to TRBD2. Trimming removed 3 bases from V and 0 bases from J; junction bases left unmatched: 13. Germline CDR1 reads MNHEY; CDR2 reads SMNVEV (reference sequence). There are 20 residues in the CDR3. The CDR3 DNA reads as TGTGCCAGCAGTTTGCTACTAGCGGGAGTCCCACTTAGCTCCTACAATGAGCAGTTCTTC. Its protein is CASSLLLAGVPLSSYNEQFF.

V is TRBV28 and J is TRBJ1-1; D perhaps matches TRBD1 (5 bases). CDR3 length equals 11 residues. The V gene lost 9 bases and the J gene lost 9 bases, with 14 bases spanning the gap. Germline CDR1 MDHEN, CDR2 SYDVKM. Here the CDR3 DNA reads TGTGCCAGTCAGTCGGGGCCCCAAGCTTTCTTT. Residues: CASQSGPQAFF.

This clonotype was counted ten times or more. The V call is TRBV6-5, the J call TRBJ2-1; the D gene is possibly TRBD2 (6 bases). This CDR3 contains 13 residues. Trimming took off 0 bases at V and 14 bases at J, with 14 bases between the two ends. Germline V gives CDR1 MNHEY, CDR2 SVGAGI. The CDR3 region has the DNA TGTGCCAGCAGTTACTCGATCACTAGCTCGAAGTTCTTC. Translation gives CASSYSITSSKFF.

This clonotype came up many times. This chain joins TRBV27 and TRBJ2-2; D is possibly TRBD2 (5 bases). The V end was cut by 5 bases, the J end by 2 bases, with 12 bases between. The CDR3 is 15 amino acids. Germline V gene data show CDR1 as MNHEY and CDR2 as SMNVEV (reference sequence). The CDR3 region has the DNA TGTGCCAGCAGTCCTTACGGGGATAACACCGGGGAGCTGTTTTTT. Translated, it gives CASSPYGDNTGELFF.

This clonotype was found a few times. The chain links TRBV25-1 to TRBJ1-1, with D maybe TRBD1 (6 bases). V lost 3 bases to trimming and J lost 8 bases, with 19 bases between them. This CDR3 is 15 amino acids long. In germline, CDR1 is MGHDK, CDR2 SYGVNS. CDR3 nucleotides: TGTGCCAGCAGTGACACAGGGTTCGCCGGGGCCGAAGCTTTCTTT. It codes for CASSDTGFAGAEAFF.

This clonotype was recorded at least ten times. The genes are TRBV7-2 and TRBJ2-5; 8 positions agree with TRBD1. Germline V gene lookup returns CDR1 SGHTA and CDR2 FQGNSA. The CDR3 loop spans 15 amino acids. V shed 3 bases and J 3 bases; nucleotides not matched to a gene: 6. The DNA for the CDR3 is TGTGCCAGCAGCTTGGCCCGGACAGGGAAAGAGACCCAGTACTTC. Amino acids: CASSLARTGKETQYF. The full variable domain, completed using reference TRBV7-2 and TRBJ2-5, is GAGVSQSPSNKVTEKGKDVELRCDPISGHTALYWYRQSLGQGLEFLIYFQGNSAPDKSGLPSDRFSAERTGGSVSTLTIQRTQQEDSAVYLCASSLARTGKETQYFGPGTRLLVL.

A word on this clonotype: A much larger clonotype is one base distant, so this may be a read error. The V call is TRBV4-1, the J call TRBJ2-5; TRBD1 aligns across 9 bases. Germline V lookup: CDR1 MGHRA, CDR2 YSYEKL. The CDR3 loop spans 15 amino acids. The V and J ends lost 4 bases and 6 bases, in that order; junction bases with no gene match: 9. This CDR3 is CASSLAGTGLKTQYF. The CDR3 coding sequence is TGCGCCAGCAGCCTGGCCGGGACAGGGTTAAAGACCCAGTACTTC.

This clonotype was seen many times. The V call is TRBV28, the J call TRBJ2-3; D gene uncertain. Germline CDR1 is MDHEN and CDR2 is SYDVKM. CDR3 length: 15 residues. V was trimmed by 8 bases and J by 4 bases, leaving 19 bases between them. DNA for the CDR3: TGTGCCAGCTCGAATCTACCCCCCAGGTCAGATACGCAGTATTTT. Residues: CASSNLPPRSDTQYF.

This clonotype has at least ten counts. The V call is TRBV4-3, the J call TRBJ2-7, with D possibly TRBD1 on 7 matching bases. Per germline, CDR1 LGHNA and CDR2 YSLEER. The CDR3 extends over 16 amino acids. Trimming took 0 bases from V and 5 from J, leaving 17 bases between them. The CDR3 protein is CASSQDLAGGFDEQYF. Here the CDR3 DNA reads TGCGCCAGCAGCCAAGATTTGGCAGGGGGGTTTGACGAGCAGTACTTC.

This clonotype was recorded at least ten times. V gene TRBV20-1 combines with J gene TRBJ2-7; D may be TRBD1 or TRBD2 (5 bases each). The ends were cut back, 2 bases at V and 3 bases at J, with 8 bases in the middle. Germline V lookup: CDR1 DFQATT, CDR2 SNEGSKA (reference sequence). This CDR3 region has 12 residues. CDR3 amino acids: CSARRGDYEQYF. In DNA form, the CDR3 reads TGCAGTGCTAGAAGGGGAGACTACGAGCAGTACTTC.

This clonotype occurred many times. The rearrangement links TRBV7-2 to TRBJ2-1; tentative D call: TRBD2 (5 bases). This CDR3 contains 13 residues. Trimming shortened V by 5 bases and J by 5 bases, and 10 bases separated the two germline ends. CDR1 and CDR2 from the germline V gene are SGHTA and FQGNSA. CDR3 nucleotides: TGTGCCAGCAGCGCCCCCGGGAACAATGAGCAGTTCTTC. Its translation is CASSAPGNNEQFF.

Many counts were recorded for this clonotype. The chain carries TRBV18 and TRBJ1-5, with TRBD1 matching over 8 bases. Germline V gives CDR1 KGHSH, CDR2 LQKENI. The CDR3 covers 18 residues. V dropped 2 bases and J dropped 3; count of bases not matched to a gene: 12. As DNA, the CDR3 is TGTGCCAGCTCACCAACACCCGGACAGGGACACTACAATCAGCCCCAGCATTTT. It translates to CASSPTPGQGHYNQPQHF. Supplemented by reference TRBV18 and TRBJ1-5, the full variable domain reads NAGVMQNPRHLVRRRGQEARLRCSPMKGHSHVYWYRQLPEEGLKFMVYLQKENIIDESGMPKERFSAEFPKEGPSILRIQQVVRGDSAAYFCASSPTPGQGHYNQPQHFGDGTRLSIL.

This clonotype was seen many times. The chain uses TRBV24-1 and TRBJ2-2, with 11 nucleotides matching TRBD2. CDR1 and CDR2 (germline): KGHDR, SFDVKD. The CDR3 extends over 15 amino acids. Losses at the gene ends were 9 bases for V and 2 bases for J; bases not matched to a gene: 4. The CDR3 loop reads CATSSGRLNTGELFF. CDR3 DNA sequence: TGTGCCACCTCTAGCGGGAGGCTTAACACCGGGGAGCTGTTTTTT.

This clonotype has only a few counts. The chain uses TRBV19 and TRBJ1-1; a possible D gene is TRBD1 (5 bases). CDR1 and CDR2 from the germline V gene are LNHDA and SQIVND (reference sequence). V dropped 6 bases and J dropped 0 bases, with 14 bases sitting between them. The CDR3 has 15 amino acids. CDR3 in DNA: TGTGCCAGTAGCCCCCAGGGTTATATGAACACTGAAGCTTTCTTT. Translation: CASSPQGYMNTEAFF.

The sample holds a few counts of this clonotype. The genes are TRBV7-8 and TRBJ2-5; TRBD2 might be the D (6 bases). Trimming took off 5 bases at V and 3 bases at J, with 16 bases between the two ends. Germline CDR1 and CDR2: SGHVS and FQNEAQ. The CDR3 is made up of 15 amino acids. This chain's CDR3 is CASSHSRLVEETQYF. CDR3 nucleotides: TGTGCCAGCAGCCACTCTCGACTAGTGGAAGAGACCCAGTACTTC.

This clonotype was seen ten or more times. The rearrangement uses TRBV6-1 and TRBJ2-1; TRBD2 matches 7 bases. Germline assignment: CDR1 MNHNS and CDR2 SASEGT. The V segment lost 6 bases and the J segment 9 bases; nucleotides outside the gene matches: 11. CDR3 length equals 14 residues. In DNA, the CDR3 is TGTGCCAGCAGGAGGTGGGAGGGCGGGAGTGAGCAGTTCTTC. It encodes CASRRWEGGSEQFF.

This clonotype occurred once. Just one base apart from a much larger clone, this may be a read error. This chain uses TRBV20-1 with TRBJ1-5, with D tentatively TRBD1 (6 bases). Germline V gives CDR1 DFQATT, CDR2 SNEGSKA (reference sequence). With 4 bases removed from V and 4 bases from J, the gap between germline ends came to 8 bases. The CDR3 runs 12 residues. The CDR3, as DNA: TGCAGTGCTATAGGGGGGAATCAGCCCCAGCATTTT. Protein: CSAIGGNQPQHF.

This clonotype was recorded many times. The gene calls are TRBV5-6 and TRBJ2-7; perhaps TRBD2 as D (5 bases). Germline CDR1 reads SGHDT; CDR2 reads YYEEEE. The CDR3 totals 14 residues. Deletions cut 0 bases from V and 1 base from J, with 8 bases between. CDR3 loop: CASSLEADSYEQYF. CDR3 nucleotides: TGTGCCAGCAGCTTGGAAGCGGATTCCTACGAGCAGTACTTC.

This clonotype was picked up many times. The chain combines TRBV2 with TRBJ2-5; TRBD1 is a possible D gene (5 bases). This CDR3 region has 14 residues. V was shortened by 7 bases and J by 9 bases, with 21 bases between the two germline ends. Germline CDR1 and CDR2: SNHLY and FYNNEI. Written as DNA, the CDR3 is TGTGCCAGCAACCCTGGGGCCTCCCAAGGGGCCCAGTACTTC. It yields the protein CASNPGASQGAQYF.

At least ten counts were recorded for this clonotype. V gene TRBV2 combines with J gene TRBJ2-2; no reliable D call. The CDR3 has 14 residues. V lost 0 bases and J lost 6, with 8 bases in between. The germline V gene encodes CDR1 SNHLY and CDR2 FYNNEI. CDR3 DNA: TGTGCCAGCAGTGAAGCGATCGGGCCCGGGGAGCTGTTTTTT. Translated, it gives CASSEAIGPGELFF.

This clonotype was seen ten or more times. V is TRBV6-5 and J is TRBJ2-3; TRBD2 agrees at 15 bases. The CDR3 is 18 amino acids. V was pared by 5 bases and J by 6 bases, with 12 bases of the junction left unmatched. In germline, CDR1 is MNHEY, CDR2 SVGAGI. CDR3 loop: CASSRPGLAGGVIDTQYF. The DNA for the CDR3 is TGTGCCAGCAGTAGACCGGGACTAGCGGGAGGTGTCATCGATACGCAGTATTTT.

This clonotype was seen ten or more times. DNA of the CDR3: TGTGCTAGTGGTTTGGTCCTGGGTCGGAACACAGATACGCAGTATTTT. Encoded protein: CASGLVLGRNTDTQYF. The V call is TRBV12-5, the J call TRBJ2-3; D unresolved. The CDR3 is 16 residues long. The germline CDR1 and CDR2 sequences are LGHNT and FRNRAP. Trimming removed 0 bases from V and 2 bases from J, with 12 bases in between.

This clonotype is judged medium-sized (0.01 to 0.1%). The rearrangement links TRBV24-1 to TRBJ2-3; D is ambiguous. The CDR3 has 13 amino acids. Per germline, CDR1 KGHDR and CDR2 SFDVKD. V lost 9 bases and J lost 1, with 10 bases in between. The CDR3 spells CATGLDGTDTQYF. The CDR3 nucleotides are TGTGCCACCGGGCTAGACGGCACAGATACGCAGTATTTT.

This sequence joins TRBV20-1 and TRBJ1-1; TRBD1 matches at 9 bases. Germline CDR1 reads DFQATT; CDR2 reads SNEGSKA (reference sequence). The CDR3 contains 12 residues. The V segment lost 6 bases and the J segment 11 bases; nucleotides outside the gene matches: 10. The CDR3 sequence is CSARTGAVGAFF. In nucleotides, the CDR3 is TGCAGTGCGAGGACAGGGGCCGTGGGGGCTTTCTTT.